The rows below give T cell receptor beta chains drawn from one sample of a study of pediatric ulcerative colitis. Measured with immunoSEQ multiplex PCR; TCRdb has only the in-frame clones, and not every one. The sample carries some 57,000 clones, 85% to 90% recorded once. Sequencing was carried out using blood. The receptor source for this set is a boy aged 10-17 years who was a control in a study of pediatric ulcerative colitis. Each CDR3 is given with its conserved first and last residue. Each record gives: V gene, clone size, D gene, J gene, CDR3 DNA, CDR3 protein. D genes are given only for firm matches. The size entry is marked missing in some rows and otherwise reads once, few, many or a size class.

v_call: TRBV28
clone_size: NA
d_call: NA
j_call: TRBJ2-2
cdr3_nt: TGTGCCAGCAGTTTTGAGGGAGAGCGAACCGGGGAGCTGTTTTTT
cdr3_aa: CASSFEGERTGELFF

v_call: TRBV6-4
clone_size: NA
d_call: NA
j_call: TRBJ2-2
cdr3_nt: TGTGCCAGCAGTGATCAGGGCTCCGGGGAGCTGTTTTTT
cdr3_aa: CASSDQGSGELFF

v_call: TRBV10-2
clone_size: once
d_call: NA
j_call: TRBJ2-1
cdr3_nt: TGCGCCAGCACCCCTGGGGGTCACAATGAGCAGTTCTTC
cdr3_aa: CASTPGGHNEQFF

v_call: TRBV7-9
clone_size: NA
d_call: TRBD1
j_call: TRBJ1-3
cdr3_nt: TGTGCCAGCAGCTTAGCCTGGACAGGGAGAAGGTTAGGAGGAAACACCATATATTTT
cdr3_aa: CASSLAWTGRRLGGNTIYF

v_call: TRBV10-3
clone_size: NA
d_call: NA
j_call: TRBJ2-7
cdr3_nt: TGTGCCATCAATGGGGGGTCGGGAAACTTCTTC
cdr3_aa: CAINGGSGNFF

v_call: TRBV7-9
clone_size: NA
d_call: TRBD1
j_call: TRBJ2-7
cdr3_nt: TGTGCCAGCAGCATACCCACCTCCGGGACAGGGGGCTCTGAGCAGTACTTC
cdr3_aa: CASSIPTSGTGGSEQYF

v_call: TRBV27
clone_size: NA
d_call: TRBD2
j_call: TRBJ2-7
cdr3_nt: TGTGCCAGCAGTTTATCCAGCGGGATCCACTACGAGCAGTACTTC
cdr3_aa: CASSLSSGIHYEQYF

v_call: TRBV4-1
clone_size: NA
d_call: TRBD2
j_call: TRBJ2-7
cdr3_nt: TGCGCCAGCAGCCAAGCGGTGGCGGGGGGGTCCTACGAGCAGTACTTC
cdr3_aa: CASSQAVAGGSYEQYF

v_call: TRBV29-1
clone_size: NA
d_call: TRBD1
j_call: TRBJ2-7
cdr3_nt: TGCAGCATAAGACAGGGGTTTCCTTCCTACGAGCAGTACTTC
cdr3_aa: CSIRQGFPSYEQYF

v_call: TRBV18
clone_size: NA
d_call: NA
j_call: TRBJ2-7
cdr3_nt: TGTGCCAGCTCACCACCTTCCGGGGGCCTACTTTCCTACGAGCAGTACTTC
cdr3_aa: CASSPPSGGLLSYEQYF

v_call: TRBV2
clone_size: NA
d_call: TRBD1
j_call: TRBJ2-1
cdr3_nt: TGTGCCAGCGGTGGGAGGACAGGGGGCTCCTACAATGAGCAGTTCTTC
cdr3_aa: CASGGRTGGSYNEQFF

v_call: TRBV30
clone_size: NA
d_call: NA
j_call: TRBJ2-1
cdr3_nt: TGTGCCTGGACCGGCTCCTACAATGAGCAGTTCTTC
cdr3_aa: CAWTGSYNEQFF

v_call: TRBV9
clone_size: NA
d_call: TRBD1
j_call: TRBJ1-1
cdr3_nt: TGTGCCAGCAGCCCGATCGGGGACAGGGGAAGCCAAGAAGCTTTCTTT
cdr3_aa: CASSPIGDRGSQEAFF

v_call: TRBV6-5
clone_size: NA
d_call: NA
j_call: TRBJ1-5
cdr3_nt: TGTGCCAGCAGTTACTCGAGGAACCTCAATCAGCCCCAGCATTTT
cdr3_aa: CASSYSRNLNQPQHF

v_call: TRBV6-6
clone_size: NA
d_call: TRBD1
j_call: TRBJ1-1
cdr3_nt: TGTGCCAGCAGTTACCCGGGACAGGGCCGAACTGAAGCTTTCTTT
cdr3_aa: CASSYPGQGRTEAFF

v_call: TRBV27
clone_size: once
d_call: NA
j_call: TRBJ2-7
cdr3_nt: TGTGCCAGCAGTTTACAGGGGAAGAACGAGCAGTACTTC
cdr3_aa: CASSLQGKNEQYF

v_call: TRBV10-3
clone_size: NA
d_call: NA
j_call: TRBJ2-3
cdr3_nt: TGTGCCATCAGTGAGGTACAGGGAGCAGATACGCAGTATTTT
cdr3_aa: CAISEVQGADTQYF